This T cell receptor (beta chain) was identified in a study of CD8 T cells in ankylosing spondylitis. Study-level results: Existing reports had already noted some motif variants in reactive arthritis synovial fluid and blood. Significant enrichment of disease-linked clones was reported in matched ankylosing spondylitis synovial fluid. Within ankylosing spondylitis blood, a TCR beta motif made up of under 10 highly homologous variants appeared to be characteristic. Disease-associated clones were CD8+ and fairly uncommon in peripheral blood.

A single record per CDR3 protein comes from TCRdb applying MiXCR to the 5' RACE reads. The sample gives 670,000 or so distinct CDR3 sequences, about 20% of which show up once; around 19% is in the top ten. This CDR3 region has 15 residues. V dropped 3 bases and J dropped 5; count of bases not matched to a gene: 7. A remark on this clonotype: Its antigen is unidentified.

Material: blood, either unsorted or a sorted T cell fraction (not recorded which). The chain combines TRBV12-3 or TRBV12-4 with TRBJ2-3, with TRBD2 matching 8 bases. The receptor was isolated from a male donor with ankylosing spondylitis. In DNA form, the CDR3 reads TGTGCCAGCAGTTTTCGGGGGGGCGAGATAGATACGCAGTATTTT. Protein: CASSFRGGEIDTQYF.